This is a list of T cell receptor beta chains from one sample in a study of blood T cell repertoires in COVID-19. The table came from immunoSEQ multiplex PCR; TCRdb's copy has only in-frame clones and leaves some out. Found here are roughly 180,000 clones, approximately 80% of them singletons; the top ten hold under 15%. Material for sequencing was PBMCs or T cells enriched from blood (not recorded which). The receptors derive from a man between 60 and 75 years old who had been exposed to COVID-19. Both conserved end residues are part of each CDR3. Fields, in order: CDR3 DNA, CDR3 protein, clone size, D gene, V gene, J gene. A D gene is named only where the DNA matches it firmly. Clone size, where shown, is once, few, many, or a class for clones that have expanded.

CDR3 DNA: TGTGCCAGCAGCGACACTAGCGGGAGGGACCAGAGGACCGGGGAGCTGTTTTTT; CDR3 protein: CASSDTSGRDQRTGELFF; clone size: once; D gene: TRBD2; V gene: TRBV13; J gene: TRBJ2-2
CDR3 DNA: TGTGCCATATGTTACAGGGGGCGAAAAGGCTACACCTTC; CDR3 protein: CAICYRGRKGYTF; clone size: NA; D gene: TRBD1; V gene: TRBV28; J gene: TRBJ1-2
CDR3 DNA: TGTGCCAGCAGTAACGGACTAGCGGGGTATTTT; CDR3 protein: CASSNGLAGYF; clone size: NA; D gene: TRBD2; V gene: TRBV6-2/TRBV6-3; J gene: TRBJ2-3
CDR3 DNA: TGTGCCATATCGGAGAGCTCTGGAAACACCATATATTTT; CDR3 protein: CAISESSGNTIYF; clone size: few; D gene: NA; V gene: TRBV24-1; J gene: TRBJ1-3
CDR3 DNA: TGTGCCAGCAGCCAAAGAGTCGAAAAAGAGACCCAGTACTTC; CDR3 protein: CASSQRVEKETQYF; clone size: NA; D gene: NA; V gene: TRBV3-1/TRBV3-2; J gene: TRBJ2-5
CDR3 DNA: TGTGCCAGCAGCCAGGGAACAGGGTCGGGCTATGGCTACACCTTC; CDR3 protein: CASSQGTGSGYGYTF; clone size: few; D gene: NA; V gene: TRBV3-1/TRBV3-2; J gene: TRBJ1-2
CDR3 DNA: TGTGCCAGCAGTTTAGGGACAGGCTATGGCTACACCTTC; CDR3 protein: CASSLGTGYGYTF; clone size: NA; D gene: TRBD1; V gene: TRBV6-5; J gene: TRBJ1-2
CDR3 DNA: TGTGCCAGCAGCTTCGCATCGATTCGACAGACGAATCAGCCCCAGCATTTT; CDR3 protein: CASSFASIRQTNQPQHF; clone size: NA; D gene: NA; V gene: TRBV7-8; J gene: TRBJ1-5
CDR3 DNA: TGTGCCAGTAGTCCCACCCGGAGCTCTGGGGCCAACGTCCTGACTTTC; CDR3 protein: CASSPTRSSGANVLTF; clone size: NA; D gene: NA; V gene: TRBV19; J gene: TRBJ2-6
CDR3 DNA: TGTGCCAGCAGCTTATCGGGGGGTCCCTATCAGCCCCAGCATTTT; CDR3 protein: CASSLSGGPYQPQHF; clone size: NA; D gene: NA; V gene: TRBV7-9; J gene: TRBJ1-5
CDR3 DNA: TGTGCCAGCAGCTTCGTCGCTGAAGCTTTCTTT; CDR3 protein: CASSFVAEAFF; clone size: NA; D gene: NA; V gene: TRBV7-9; J gene: TRBJ1-1
CDR3 DNA: TGTGCCATCATCCCGGACAGGGGGAATAGCGTAGGGGGCGAGCAGTACTTC; CDR3 protein: CAIIPDRGNSVGGEQYF; clone size: NA; D gene: TRBD1; V gene: TRBV10-3; J gene: TRBJ2-7
CDR3 DNA: TGCAGCGTTGAAGGGAAAGGGGCAGAGACCCAGTACTTC; CDR3 protein: CSVEGKGAETQYF; clone size: NA; D gene: NA; V gene: TRBV29-1; J gene: TRBJ2-5
CDR3 DNA: TGTGCCAGCAGCTTTAGGGACGGGGGCACTGAAGCTTTCTTT; CDR3 protein: CASSFRDGGTEAFF; clone size: NA; D gene: NA; V gene: TRBV7-2; J gene: TRBJ1-1
CDR3 DNA: TGTGCCAGCAGCTTGAGCCGGGGTGGCTACACCTTC; CDR3 protein: CASSLSRGGYTF; clone size: NA; D gene: NA; V gene: TRBV5-6; J gene: TRBJ1-2
CDR3 DNA: TGTGCCAGCAGTTTTGGGACAGGCCCGAACACCGGGGAGCTGTTTTTT; CDR3 protein: CASSFGTGPNTGELFF; clone size: NA; D gene: TRBD1; V gene: TRBV27; J gene: TRBJ2-2
CDR3 DNA: TGTGCCTGGGGCCGTACCGGGGAGCTGTTTTTT; CDR3 protein: CAWGRTGELFF; clone size: NA; D gene: NA; V gene: TRBV30; J gene: TRBJ2-2
CDR3 DNA: TGTGCCAGCAGTTACGGGAGCCCCCCCGAGCAGTACTTC; CDR3 protein: CASSYGSPPEQYF; clone size: NA; D gene: NA; V gene: TRBV12-3/TRBV12-4; J gene: TRBJ2-7
CDR3 DNA: TGTGCCAGCAGCTTTTTGCGGGTCTACGAGCAGTACTTC; CDR3 protein: CASSFLRVYEQYF; clone size: few; D gene: NA; V gene: TRBV5-6; J gene: TRBJ2-7
CDR3 DNA: TGCGCCAGCAGTCCGAGCAACAGGGTACGTCTCCATGAGCAGTTCTTC; CDR3 protein: CASSPSNRVRLHEQFF; clone size: NA; D gene: NA; V gene: TRBV23-1; J gene: TRBJ2-1